These T cell receptor beta chains were read from a single sample in a study of T cell responses to AZD1222 COVID-19 vaccine. Libraries were prepared by immunoSEQ multiplex PCR; TCRdb keeps only in-frame clonotypes and omits some of them. The table shows under 200,000 clones, with 90% occurring only once. Sequencing used peripheral blood, obtained on day 0 of AZD1222 vaccination. These receptors came from an adult in good health. The CDR3 runs from the conserved cysteine through the conserved F or W. The order of the fields is CDR3 length, V gene, CDR3 protein.

length: 15; V: TRBV27; CDR3: CASSSETRGLDTQYF
length: 16; V: TRBV9; CDR3: CASSGRQSTNTGELFF
length: 15; V: TRBV5-1; CDR3: CASSFEGRVENTIYF
length: 15; V: TRBV7-2; CDR3: CASSPRLQGTGGYTF
length: 18; V: TRBV6-2/TRBV6-3; CDR3: CASSYWVLRATGAIGYTF
length: 16; V: TRBV12-5; CDR3: CASGFNEGRTDTEAFF
length: 14; V: TRBV2; CDR3: CAGLGEGNSYEQYF
length: 15; V: TRBV15; CDR3: CATSRGSASTDTQYF
length: 16; V: TRBV7-3; CDR3: CASSFGTSGPGETQYF
length: 14; V: TRBV6-1; CDR3: CASSEPQGTTEAFF
length: 14; V: TRBV10-3; CDR3: CAISAQGADYGYTF
length: 16; V: TRBV7-3; CDR3: CASSLTLARGNEKLFF
length: 14; V: TRBV6-2/TRBV6-3; CDR3: CASSYSADIYGYTF
length: 13; V: TRBV2; CDR3: CASSGQGEETQYF
length: 17; V: TRBV28; CDR3: CASSLAAWGSNYNEQFF
length: 14; V: TRBV3-1/TRBV3-2; CDR3: CASSRQLSGNTIYF
length: 15; V: TRBV7-2; CDR3: CASSLGASSYNEQFF
length: 14; V: TRBV5-4; CDR3: CASSLGGGAPEQYF
length: 13; V: TRBV7-3; CDR3: CASRLQGEEEQFF
length: 16; V: TRBV9; CDR3: CASSSRATGRVSEQYF
length: 15; V: TRBV19; CDR3: CASSILDGSYYGYTF
length: 16; V: TRBV5-4; CDR3: CASTSQSRQTGDEAFF
length: 14; V: TRBV9; CDR3: CASSVEGNHSPLHF
length: 14; V: TRBV11-3; CDR3: CASSTRGYNSPLHF
length: 15; V: TRBV19; CDR3: CASRGQGDSNQPQHF
length: 15; V: TRBV12-5; CDR3: CASGLAPDRGYGYTF
length: 15; V: TRBV5-4; CDR3: CASSLGLAGGDEQYF
length: 13; V: TRBV2; CDR3: CASKGGNQETQYF
length: 16; V: TRBV5-1; CDR3: CASSFTTQGRGYGYTF
length: 20; V: TRBV7-8; CDR3: CASSKELRRGQGARAYGYTF
length: 15; V: TRBV5-1; CDR3: CASSLGSRGSSPLHF
length: 17; V: TRBV18; CDR3: CASSSQLHGGPTDTQYF
length: 15; V: TRBV18; CDR3: CASSPGQTSNQPQHF
length: 13; V: TRBV19; CDR3: CASSLTGWETQYF
length: 17; V: TRBV27; CDR3: CASTPLDRVGKNTEAFF
length: 20; V: TRBV10-3; CDR3: CAISESGPVGGESSYNEQFF
length: 14; V: TRBV27; CDR3: CASSTLRATRGYTF
length: 16; V: TRBV6-2/TRBV6-3; CDR3: CASSPQEFYSNQPQHF
length: 14; V: TRBV27; CDR3: CASSTRHSNEKLFF
length: 14; V: TRBV3-1/TRBV3-2; CDR3: CASSPGTVRETQYF
length: 14; V: TRBV3-1/TRBV3-2; CDR3: CASQKTETGTGYTF
length: 14; V: TRBV2; CDR3: CASIWPADNSPLHF
length: 13; V: TRBV28; CDR3: CASRQGPNYGYTF
length: 14; V: TRBV7-2; CDR3: CASSLGGVKNIQYF
length: 16; V: TRBV24-1; CDR3: CATSDPRPGGVYGYTF
length: 11; V: TRBV10-3; CDR3: CAMTRGDKTFF
length: 14; V: TRBV10-3; CDR3: CAISVGEFNYGYTF
length: 14; V: TRBV7-2; CDR3: CASSFQRETDTQYF